The text below deals with one T cell receptor (beta chain). Authors' analysis steps: Using reference gene primer amplification, nucleated cell counts were estimated. TCRdb's table, derived via immunoSEQ multiplex PCR, lists solely in-frame clones and lacks some. For V, J and clone size, that table is used; D and trimming come from the DNA. The sample includes over 200,000 clones, 86% of them seen just once. CDR3 length: 16 residues. Germline V gene lookup returns CDR1 SGHTA and CDR2 FQGNSA. The ends lost 1 base at V and 5 bases at J; junction bases unmatched: 9. These data come from a study of blood T cell repertoires in COVID-19. About the research overall: In Cohort 3, a recovered donor had either two negative PCRs, clearance, or symptom resolution.

Ages ranged from about 18 to 90 years, with residence in about two dozen US areas. Participant reports of clinical history set cohort assignment. This TCR derives from a woman in her 50s in a cohort exposed to, infected with or recovered from COVID-19 (not recorded which). The V call is TRBV7-2, the J call TRBJ2-3, with TRBD1 identical over 7 bases. Material for sequencing was PBMCs or T cells enriched from blood (not recorded which). CDR3 sequence: CASSLGPGGLGDTQYF. The DNA for the CDR3 is TGTGCCAGCAGCTTAGGTCCAGGGGGATTGGGAGATACGCAGTATTTT.